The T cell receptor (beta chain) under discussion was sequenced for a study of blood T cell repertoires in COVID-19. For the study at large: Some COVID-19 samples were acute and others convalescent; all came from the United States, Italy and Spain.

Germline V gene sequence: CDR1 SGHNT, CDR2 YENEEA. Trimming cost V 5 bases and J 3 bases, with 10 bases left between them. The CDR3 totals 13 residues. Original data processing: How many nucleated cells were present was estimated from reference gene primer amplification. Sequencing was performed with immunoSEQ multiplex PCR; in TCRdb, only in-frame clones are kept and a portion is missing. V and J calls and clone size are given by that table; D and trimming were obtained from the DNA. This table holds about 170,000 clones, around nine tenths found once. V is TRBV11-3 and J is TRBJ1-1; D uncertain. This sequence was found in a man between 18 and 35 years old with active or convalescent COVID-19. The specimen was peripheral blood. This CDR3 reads CASSTNSYTEAFF. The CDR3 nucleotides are TGTGCCAGCAGCACAAACAGCTACACTGAAGCTTTCTTT.